These 8 T cell receptor beta chains were sequenced from one sample in a study of CD8+ T cells in alopecia areata. Sample treatment: oral pan-JAK inhibitor, 5-10 mg twice daily. Extraction of RNA preceded its reverse transcription into cDNA, which served as the sequencing template. The method was immunoSEQ multiplex PCR; TCRdb's version includes in-frame clones alone and lacks a portion of them. The sample shows 160,000 or so clones, roughly 65% of them seen only once. The starting material was CD4+ T cells sorted from blood, obtained at week 4, from a patient treated with tofacitinib. Receptors originate from a human donor with alopecia areata.

Comment on this clone: A junction end diverges from the germline sequence, so it may reflect a read error. V usage is TRBV5-1 and J usage is TRBJ2-3; D remains ambiguous. The CDR3 runs 12 residues. CDR1 SGHRS and CDR2 YFSETQ come from the germline V gene. The CDR3 DNA reads as TGCGCCAGCAGCTTGGAGAGAGATACGCAGTGTTTT. This codes for CASSLERDTQCF. Together with reference TRBV5-1 and TRBJ2-3, the CDR3 gives the full variable domain: KAGVTQTPRYLIKTRGQQVTLSCSPISGHRSVSWYQQTPGQGLQFLFEYFSETQRNKGNFPGRFSGRQFSNSRSEMNVSTLELGDSALYLCASSLERDTQCFGPGTRLTVL.

The CDR3 DNA is TGCAGCGTCAGCGACAGGCGGGGGACTGAAGCTTTCTTT. As protein: CSVSDRRGTEAFF. The chain recombines TRBV29-1 with TRBJ1-1; tentative D call: TRBD1 (6 bases). The CDR3 extends over 13 amino acids. Trimming stripped 6 bases from V and 5 bases from J, with 16 bases between. Germline V gives CDR1 SQVTM, CDR2 ANQGSEA.

For this clone: This may come from a read error, since a much larger clone is one base off. J is TRBJ2-2 and V is TRBV13, with D perhaps TRBD2 (6 bases). This CDR3 is 14 amino acids long. Trimming shortened V by 5 bases and J by 1 base, and 8 bases separated the two germline ends. Germline assignment: CDR1 PRHDT and CDR2 FYEKMQ (reference sequence). CDR3 residues: CASSPGLNTGELFF. As DNA, the CDR3 is TGTGCCAGCAGCCCGGGACTGAACACCGGGGAGCTGTTTTTT. Variable domain in full (rest from reference TRBV13 and TRBJ2-2): AAGVIQSPRHLIKEKRETATLKCYPIPRHDTVYWYQQGPGQDPQFLISFYEKMQSDKGSIPDRFSAQQFSDYHSELNMSSLELGDSALYFCASSPGLNTGELFFGEGSRLTVL.

This sequence joins TRBV30 and TRBJ2-1, with 7 nucleotides matching TRBD2. There are 16 residues in the CDR3. Germline V gene lookup returns CDR1 GTSNPN and CDR2 SVGIG (reference sequence). The J segment lost 9 bases and the V segment lost 0 bases, leaving 14 bases of the junction unmatched. CDR3 residues: CAWSVRKRGVGSEQFF. Here the CDR3 DNA reads TGTGCCTGGAGTGTACGGAAGCGGGGCGTAGGTAGTGAGCAGTTCTTC.

This clone was observed a handful of times. The same CDR3 is also encoded by other DNA sequences in this sample. V and J are TRBV6-5 and TRBJ1-5; 12 nucleotides line up with TRBD1. V gave up 6 bases and J gave up 6 bases; unmatched junction bases: 3. Germline V gene data show CDR1 as MNHEY and CDR2 as SVGAGI. CDR3 length equals 14 residues. This chain's CDR3 is CASRGTGGGQPQHF. In DNA, the CDR3 is TGTGCCAGCAGGGGGACAGGGGGCGGTCAGCCCCAGCATTTT.

The chain carries TRBV7-9 and TRBJ2-1; D perhaps matches TRBD2 (7 bases). Trimming pared 2 bases from V and 4 bases from J, leaving 15 bases between. Per the germline V gene, CDR1 is SEHNR and CDR2 is FQNEAQ (reference sequence). The CDR3 totals 16 residues. CDR3 sequence (DNA): TGTGCCAGCAGCTTATCGGGGGGCCGGGATTACAATGAGCAGTTCTTC. Encoded protein: CASSLSGGRDYNEQFF.

This chain links TRBV30 with TRBJ2-7; D is unclear. V shed 2 bases and J shed 2 bases, with 13 bases lying between them. Per germline, CDR1 GTSNPN and CDR2 SVGIG (reference sequence). The CDR3 loop spans 14 amino acids. DNA of the CDR3: TGTGCCTGGAGTATCACCGACATAACCTACGAGCAGTACTTC. The encoded protein is CAWSITDITYEQYF.

The genes are TRBV15 and TRBJ1-5; 7 bases are shared with TRBD1. CDR3 length equals 15 residues. The germline V gene encodes CDR1 LNHNV and CDR2 YYDKDF (reference sequence). Germline trimming cut 7 bases from V and 2 bases from J; bases unmatched to any gene: 8. Here the CDR3 DNA reads TGTGCCACCACCCAAGGGGGCTGGGGCAATCAGCCCCAGCATTTT. This gives the protein CATTQGGWGNQPQHF.